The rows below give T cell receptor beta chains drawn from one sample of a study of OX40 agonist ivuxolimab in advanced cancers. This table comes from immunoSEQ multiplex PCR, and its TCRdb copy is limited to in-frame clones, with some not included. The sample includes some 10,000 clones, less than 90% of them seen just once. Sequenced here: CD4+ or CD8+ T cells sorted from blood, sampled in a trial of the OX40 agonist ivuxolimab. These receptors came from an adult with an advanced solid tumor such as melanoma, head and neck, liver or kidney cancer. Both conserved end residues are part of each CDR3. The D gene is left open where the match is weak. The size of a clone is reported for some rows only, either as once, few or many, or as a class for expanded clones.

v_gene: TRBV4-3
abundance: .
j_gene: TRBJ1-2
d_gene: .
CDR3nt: TGCGCCAGCAGCCAAGATCGTCAACCTAACTATGGCTACACCTTC
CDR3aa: CASSQDRQPNYGYTF

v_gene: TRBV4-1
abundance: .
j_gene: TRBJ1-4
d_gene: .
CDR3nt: TGCGCCAGCAGCCAAACAGGGAACACCAATGAAAAACTGTTTTTT
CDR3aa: CASSQTGNTNEKLFF

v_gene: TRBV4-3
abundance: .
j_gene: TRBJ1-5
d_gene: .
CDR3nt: TGCGCCAGCAGCCCAGACTGGAGCAATCAGCCCCAGCATTTT
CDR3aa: CASSPDWSNQPQHF

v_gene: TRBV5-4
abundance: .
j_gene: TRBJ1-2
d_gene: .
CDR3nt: TGTGCCAGCAGCTTGACGCAGATCAATGGCTACACCTTC
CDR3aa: CASSLTQINGYTF

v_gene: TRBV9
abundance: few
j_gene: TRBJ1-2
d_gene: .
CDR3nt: TGTGCCAGCAGCGTAGGGGCAGTCTATGGCTACACCTTC
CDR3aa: CASSVGAVYGYTF

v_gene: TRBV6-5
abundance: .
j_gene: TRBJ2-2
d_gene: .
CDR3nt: TGTGCCAGCAGTCATACCGGGGAGCTGTTTTTT
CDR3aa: CASSHTGELFF

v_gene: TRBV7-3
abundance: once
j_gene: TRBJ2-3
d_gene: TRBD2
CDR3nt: TGTGCCAGCAGCTTAGACTCCTTCGGACTAGCGTCAGATACGCAGTATTTT
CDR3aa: CASSLDSFGLASDTQYF

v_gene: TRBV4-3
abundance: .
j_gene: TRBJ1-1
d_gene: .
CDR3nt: TGCGCCAGCAGCCAAGCAGGGGTCCACACTGAAGCTTTCTTT
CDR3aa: CASSQAGVHTEAFF

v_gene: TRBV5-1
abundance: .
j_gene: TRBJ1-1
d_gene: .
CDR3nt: TGCGCCAGCAGCTTAGGGAGGGTCAACACTGAAGCTTTCTTT
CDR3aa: CASSLGRVNTEAFF

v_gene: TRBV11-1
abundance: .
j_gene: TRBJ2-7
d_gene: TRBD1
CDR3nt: TGTGCCAGCAGCTCCCGGGACAGATCCTACGAGCAGTACTTC
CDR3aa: CASSSRDRSYEQYF

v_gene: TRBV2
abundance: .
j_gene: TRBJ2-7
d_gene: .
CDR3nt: TGTGCCAGCAGTGAAGCGCCCGACAAGCAGTACTTC
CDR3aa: CASSEAPDKQYF

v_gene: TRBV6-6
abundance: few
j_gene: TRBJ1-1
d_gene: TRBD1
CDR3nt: TGTGCCAGCACCCTATCGACGACAGGGATCACTGAAGCTTTCTTT
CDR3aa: CASTLSTTGITEAFF

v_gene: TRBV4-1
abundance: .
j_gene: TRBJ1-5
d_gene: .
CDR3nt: TGCGCCAGCAGCCAAGGCGGGGAGGCGAGCAATCAGCCCCAGCATTTT
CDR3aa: CASSQGGEASNQPQHF

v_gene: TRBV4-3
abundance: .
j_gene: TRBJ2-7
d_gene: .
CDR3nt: TGCGCCAGCAGCCAAGAGTGGGGACCTTCCTACGAGCAGTACTTC
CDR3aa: CASSQEWGPSYEQYF

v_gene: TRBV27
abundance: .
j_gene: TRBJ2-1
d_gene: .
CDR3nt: TGTGCCGCCGGAAGGGCGGGGCCCCGGTATGAGCAGTTCTTC
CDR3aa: CAAGRAGPRYEQFF

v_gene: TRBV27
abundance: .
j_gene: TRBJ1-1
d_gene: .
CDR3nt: TGTGCCAGCAGTCTGGGGACGGGGAATGAAGCTTTCTTT
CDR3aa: CASSLGTGNEAFF

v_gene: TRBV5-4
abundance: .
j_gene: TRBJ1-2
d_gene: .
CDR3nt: TGTGCCAGCAGCTCCCTCGGGGGCGACTATGGCTACACCTTC
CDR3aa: CASSSLGGDYGYTF

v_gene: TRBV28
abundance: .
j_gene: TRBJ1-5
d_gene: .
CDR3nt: TGTGCCAGCAGTTTATCTCGTGTAGAAGAATTTCAGCCCCAGCATTTT
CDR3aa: CASSLSRVEEFQPQHF

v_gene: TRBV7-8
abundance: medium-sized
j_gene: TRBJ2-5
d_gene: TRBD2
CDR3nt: TGTGCCAGCAGCTTCCTAGCGGATTTACAAGAGACCCAGTACTTC
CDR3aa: CASSFLADLQETQYF

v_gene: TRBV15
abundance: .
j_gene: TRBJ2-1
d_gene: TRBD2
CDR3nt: TGTGCCACCAGCAGGGGGGGGATCTTGTCCGCAAACAATGAGCAGTTCTTC
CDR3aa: CATSRGGILSANNEQFF

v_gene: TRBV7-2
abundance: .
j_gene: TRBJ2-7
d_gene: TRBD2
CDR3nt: TGTGCCAGCAGCTTCGGACTAGTCGCCGAGCAGTACTTC
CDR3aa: CASSFGLVAEQYF

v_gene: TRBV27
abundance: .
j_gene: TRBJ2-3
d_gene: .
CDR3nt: TGTGCCAGCAGTCCCTCGGGGGCTGTGACGCAGTATTTT
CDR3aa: CASSPSGAVTQYF

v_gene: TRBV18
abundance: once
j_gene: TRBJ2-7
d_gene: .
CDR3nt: TGTGCCAGCTCACCACAGGGGAGTGAGCAGTACTTC
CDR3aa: CASSPQGSEQYF

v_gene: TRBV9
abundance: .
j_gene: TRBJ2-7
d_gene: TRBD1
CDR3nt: TGTGCCAGCAGCGAAGACAGGGGCTACGAGCAGTACTTC
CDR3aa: CASSEDRGYEQYF

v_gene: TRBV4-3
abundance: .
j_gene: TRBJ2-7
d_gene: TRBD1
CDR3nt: TGCGCCAGCAGCCAAGCCGGGACAGGGGCCTACGAGCAGTACTTC
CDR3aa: CASSQAGTGAYEQYF

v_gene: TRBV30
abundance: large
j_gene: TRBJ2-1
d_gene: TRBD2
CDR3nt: TGTGCCTGGAGTGTACCAAGCGGGAGAGATAATGAGCAGTTCTTC
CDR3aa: CAWSVPSGRDNEQFF

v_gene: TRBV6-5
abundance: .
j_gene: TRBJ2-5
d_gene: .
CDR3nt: TGTGCCAGCAGTAACCCGCAAGAGACCCAGTACTTC
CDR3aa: CASSNPQETQYF

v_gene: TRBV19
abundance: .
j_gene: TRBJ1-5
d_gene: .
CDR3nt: TGTGCCAGTACCCTTATGCGAAAAGGGAATCAGCCCCAGCATTTT
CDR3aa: CASTLMRKGNQPQHF

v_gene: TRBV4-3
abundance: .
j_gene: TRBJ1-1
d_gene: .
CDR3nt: TGCGCCAGCAGCCAGACTAGGGGGACTGAAGCTTTCTTT
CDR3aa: CASSQTRGTEAFF

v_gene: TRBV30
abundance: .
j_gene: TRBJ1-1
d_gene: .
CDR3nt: TGTGCCTGGAGTGTGCGCAGGGAAGCTTTCTTT
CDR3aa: CAWSVRREAFF

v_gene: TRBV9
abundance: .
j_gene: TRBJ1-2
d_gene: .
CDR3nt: TGTGCCAGCAGCGTAGGGGGTGGGGTTAACTATGGCTACACCTTC
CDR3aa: CASSVGGGVNYGYTF

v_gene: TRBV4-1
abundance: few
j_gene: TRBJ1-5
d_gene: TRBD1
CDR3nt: TGCGCCAGCAGCCAAGACCCAGGACAGGGAATACAGCCCCAGCATTTT
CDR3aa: CASSQDPGQGIQPQHF

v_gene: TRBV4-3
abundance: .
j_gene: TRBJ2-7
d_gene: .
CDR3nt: TGCGCCAGCAGCCTAGACCGAGGAGGAGGCGAGCAGTACTTC
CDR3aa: CASSLDRGGGEQYF